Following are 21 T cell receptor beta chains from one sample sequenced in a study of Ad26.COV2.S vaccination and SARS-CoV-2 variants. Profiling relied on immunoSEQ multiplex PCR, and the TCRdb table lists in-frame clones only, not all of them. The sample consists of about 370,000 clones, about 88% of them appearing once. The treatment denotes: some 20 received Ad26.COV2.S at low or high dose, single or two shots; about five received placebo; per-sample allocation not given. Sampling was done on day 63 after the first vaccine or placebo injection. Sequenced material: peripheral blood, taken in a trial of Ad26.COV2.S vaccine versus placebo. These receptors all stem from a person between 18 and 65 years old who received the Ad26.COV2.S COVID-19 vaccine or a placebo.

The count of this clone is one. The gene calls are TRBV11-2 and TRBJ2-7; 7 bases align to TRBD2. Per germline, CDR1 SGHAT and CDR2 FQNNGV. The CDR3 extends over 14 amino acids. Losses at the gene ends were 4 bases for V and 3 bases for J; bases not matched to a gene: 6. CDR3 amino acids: CASSSLQRGYEQYF. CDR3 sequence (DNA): TGTGCCAGCAGCTCCCTCCAGCGGGGCTACGAGCAGTACTTC.

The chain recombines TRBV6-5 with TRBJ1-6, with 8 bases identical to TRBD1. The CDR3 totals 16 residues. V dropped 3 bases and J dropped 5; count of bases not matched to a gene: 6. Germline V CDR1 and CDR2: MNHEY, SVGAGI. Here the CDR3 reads CASSYRTGSNNSPLHF. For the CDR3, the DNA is TGTGCCAGCAGTTATCGGACAGGGTCAAATAATTCACCCCTCCACTTT.

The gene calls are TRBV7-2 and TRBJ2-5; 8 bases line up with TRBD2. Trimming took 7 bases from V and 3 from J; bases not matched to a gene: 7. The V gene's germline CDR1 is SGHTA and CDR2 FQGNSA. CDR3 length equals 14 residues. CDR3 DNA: TGTGCCAGCAACCGGGGGGGTCCTAAAGAGACCCAGTACTTC. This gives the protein CASNRGGPKETQYF.

DNA of the CDR3: TGTGCCAGCAGGCTAGCCGGTTCAGCCGGGGAGACCCAGTACTTC. It codes for CASRLAGSAGETQYF. The V call is TRBV6-5, the J call TRBJ2-5, with D tentatively TRBD2 (5 bases). The CDR3 extends over 15 amino acids. V lost 6 bases, J lost 5 bases, and 19 bases lay in between. Germline CDR1 and CDR2: MNHEY and SVGAGI.

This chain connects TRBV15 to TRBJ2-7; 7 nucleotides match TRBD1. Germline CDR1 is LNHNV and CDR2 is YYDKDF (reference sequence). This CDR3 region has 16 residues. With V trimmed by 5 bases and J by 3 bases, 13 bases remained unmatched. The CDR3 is CATSRGFPGQNYEQYF. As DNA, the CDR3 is TGTGCCACCAGCCGAGGGTTTCCGGGACAGAACTACGAGCAGTACTTC.

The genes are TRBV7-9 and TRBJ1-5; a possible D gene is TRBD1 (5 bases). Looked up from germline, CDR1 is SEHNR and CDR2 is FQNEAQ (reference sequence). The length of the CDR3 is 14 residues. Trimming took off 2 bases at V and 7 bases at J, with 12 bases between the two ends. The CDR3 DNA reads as TGTGCCAGCAGCTTACAGGGCGCTGGACAGCCCCAGCATTTT. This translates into CASSLQGAGQPQHF. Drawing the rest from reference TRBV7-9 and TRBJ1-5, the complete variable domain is DTGVSQNPRHKITKRGQNVTFRCDPISEHNRLYWYRQTLGQGPEFLTYFQNEAQLEKSRLLSDRFSAERPKGSFSTLEIQRTEQGDSAMYLCASSLQGAGQPQHFGDGTRLSIL.

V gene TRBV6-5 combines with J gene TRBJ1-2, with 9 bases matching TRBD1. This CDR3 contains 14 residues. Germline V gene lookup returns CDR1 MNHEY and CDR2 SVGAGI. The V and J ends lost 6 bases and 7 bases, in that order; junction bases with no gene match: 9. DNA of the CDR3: TGTGCCAGCAGACGGGGACAGGGAATGGGTGGCTACACCTTC. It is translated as CASRRGQGMGGYTF.

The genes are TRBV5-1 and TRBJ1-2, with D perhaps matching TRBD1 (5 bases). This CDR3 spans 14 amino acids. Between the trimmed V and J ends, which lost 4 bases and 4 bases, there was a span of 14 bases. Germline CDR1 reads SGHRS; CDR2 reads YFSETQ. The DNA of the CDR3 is TGCGCCAGCAGCCCGGGGCCGGCTTCCTATGGCTACACCTTC. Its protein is CASSPGPASYGYTF.

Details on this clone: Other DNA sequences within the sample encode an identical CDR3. The CDR3 sequence is CASSLAGDTEAFF. The DNA of the CDR3 is TGTGCCAGCAGCTTAGCAGGTGACACTGAAGCTTTCTTT. The chain employs TRBV7-9 and TRBJ1-1; no clear D. Trimming cost V 0 bases and J 3 bases, with 5 bases left between them. Germline CDR1 reads SEHNR; CDR2 reads FQNEAQ (reference sequence). The CDR3 is made up of 13 amino acids.

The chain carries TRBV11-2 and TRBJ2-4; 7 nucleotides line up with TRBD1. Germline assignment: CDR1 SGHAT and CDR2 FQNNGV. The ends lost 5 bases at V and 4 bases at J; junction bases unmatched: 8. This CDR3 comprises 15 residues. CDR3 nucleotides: TGTGCCAGCAGCACGGGGACAGCCCATAAAAACATTCAGTACTTC. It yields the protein CASSTGTAHKNIQYF.

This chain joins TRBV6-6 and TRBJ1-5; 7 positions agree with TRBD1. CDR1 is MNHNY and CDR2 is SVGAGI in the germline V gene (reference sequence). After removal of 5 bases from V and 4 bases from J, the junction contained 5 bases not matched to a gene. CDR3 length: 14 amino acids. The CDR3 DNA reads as TGTGCCAGCAGTAGACAGGGTAGGAATCAGCCCCAGCATTTT. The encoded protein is CASSRQGRNQPQHF.

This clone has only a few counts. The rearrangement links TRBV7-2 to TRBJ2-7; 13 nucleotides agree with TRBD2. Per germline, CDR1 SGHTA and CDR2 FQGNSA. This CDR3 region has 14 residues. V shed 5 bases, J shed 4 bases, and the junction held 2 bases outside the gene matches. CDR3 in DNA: TGTGCCAGCAGCGGGACTAGCGGGGTATACGAGCAGTACTTC. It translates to CASSGTSGVYEQYF.

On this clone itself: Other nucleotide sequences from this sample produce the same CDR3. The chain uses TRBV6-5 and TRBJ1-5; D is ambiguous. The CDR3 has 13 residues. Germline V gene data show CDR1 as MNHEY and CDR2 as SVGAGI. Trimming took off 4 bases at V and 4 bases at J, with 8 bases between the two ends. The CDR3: CASSSYGNQPQHF. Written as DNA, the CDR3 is TGTGCCAGCAGTTCATACGGGAATCAGCCCCAGCATTTT.

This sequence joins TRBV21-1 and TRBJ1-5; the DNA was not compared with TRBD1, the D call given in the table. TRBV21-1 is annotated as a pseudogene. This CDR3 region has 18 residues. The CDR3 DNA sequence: TGTGCCAGCAGCAAAGCGCTTAAGGGGGCGCGATGGTTTCAGCCCCAGCATTTT. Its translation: CASSKALKGARWFQPQHF.

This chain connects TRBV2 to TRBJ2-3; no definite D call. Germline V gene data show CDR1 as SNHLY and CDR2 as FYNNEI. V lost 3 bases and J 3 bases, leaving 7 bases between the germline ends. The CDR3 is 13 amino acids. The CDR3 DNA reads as TGTGCCAGCAGTGACCCCTGGACAGATACGCAGTATTTT. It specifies CASSDPWTDTQYF.

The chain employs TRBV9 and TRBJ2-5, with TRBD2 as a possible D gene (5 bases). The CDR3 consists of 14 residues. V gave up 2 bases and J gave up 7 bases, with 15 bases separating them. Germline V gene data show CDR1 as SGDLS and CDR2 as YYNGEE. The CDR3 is CASSVSPSSGTQYF. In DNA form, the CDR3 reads TGTGCCAGCAGCGTTTCCCCTAGCTCGGGGACCCAGTACTTC.

CDR3 protein: CASSPQGTTPGYTF. The DNA of the CDR3 is TGTGCCAGCAGTCCACAGGGGACTACCCCTGGCTACACCTTC. The J gene is TRBJ1-2, the V gene TRBV27, with 7 bases matching TRBD1. The junction had 10 bases not matched to a gene; V was cut back by 5 bases and J by 7 bases. The germline gives CDR1 MNHEY, CDR2 SMNVEV (reference sequence). The CDR3 spans 14 residues.

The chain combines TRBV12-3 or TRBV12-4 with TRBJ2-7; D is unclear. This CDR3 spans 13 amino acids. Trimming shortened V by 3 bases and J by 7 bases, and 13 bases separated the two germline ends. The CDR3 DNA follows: TGTGCCAGCAGTTTTACACGTCTTAGGGAGCAGTACTTC. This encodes CASSFTRLREQYF.

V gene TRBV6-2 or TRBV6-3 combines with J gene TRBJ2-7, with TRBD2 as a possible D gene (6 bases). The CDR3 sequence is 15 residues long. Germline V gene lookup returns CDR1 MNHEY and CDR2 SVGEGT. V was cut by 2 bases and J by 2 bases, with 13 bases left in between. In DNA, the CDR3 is TGTGCCAGCAGTTACCCCCAGCGGGCCCCCTACGAGCAGTACTTC. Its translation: CASSYPQRAPYEQYF.

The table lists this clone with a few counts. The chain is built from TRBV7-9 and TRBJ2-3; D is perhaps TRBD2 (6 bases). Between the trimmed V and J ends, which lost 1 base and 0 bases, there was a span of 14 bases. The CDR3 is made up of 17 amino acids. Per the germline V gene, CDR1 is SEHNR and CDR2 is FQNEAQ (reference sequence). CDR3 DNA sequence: TGTGCCAGCAGCTTAGGGGGAGGCCTTTCTAGCACAGATACGCAGTATTTT. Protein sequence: CASSLGGGLSSTDTQYF.

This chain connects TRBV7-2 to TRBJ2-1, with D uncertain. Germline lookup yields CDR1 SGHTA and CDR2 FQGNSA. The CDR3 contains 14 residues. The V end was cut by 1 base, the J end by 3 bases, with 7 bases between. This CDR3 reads CASSLGLHYNEQFF. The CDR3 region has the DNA TGTGCCAGCAGCTTAGGTCTCCACTACAATGAGCAGTTCTTC.